The 26 T cell receptor beta chains presented below share a single source sample, sequenced in a study of Ad26.COV2.S vaccination and SARS-CoV-2 variants. Only in-frame clones appear in the TCRdb table, and some are missing; sequencing was by immunoSEQ multiplex PCR. Altogether around 450,000 clones are present, more than 75% being singletons, with the ten largest covering 3.5% to 4%. The treatment is: around 19 received Ad26.COV2.S at low or high dose, single or two shots; several received placebo; per-sample allocation not given. Each sample was drawn 63 days after the first injection (of vaccine or placebo). The sample here was peripheral blood, taken in a trial of Ad26.COV2.S vaccine versus placebo. The receptors stem from a person aged 18-65 years who received the Ad26.COV2.S COVID-19 vaccine or a placebo.

The J gene is TRBJ2-2, the V gene TRBV3-1 (or the pseudogene TRBV3-2); D is unresolved. V shed 5 bases and J shed 4 bases, with 14 bases lying between them. Germline V gene lookup returns CDR1 LGHDT and CDR2 YNNKEL (reference sequence). The CDR3 covers 15 residues. This CDR3 is CASSALLGGTGELFF. The CDR3 region has the DNA TGTGCCAGCAGCGCCTTACTCGGTGGCACCGGGGAGCTGTTTTTT.

V usage is TRBV19 and J usage is TRBJ2-7; no clear D gene. Per the germline V gene, CDR1 is LNHDA and CDR2 is SQIVND (reference sequence). There are 14 residues in the CDR3. Trimming left V 2 bases short and J 1 base short, with 9 bases between. The CDR3 region is CASSILPQSYEQYF. The CDR3 nucleotides read TGTGCCAGTAGTATATTGCCACAGTCCTACGAGCAGTACTTC.

V gene TRBV15 combines with J gene TRBJ1-5; tentative D call: TRBD1 (5 bases). Trimming cost V 0 bases and J 7 bases, with 22 bases left between them. This CDR3 has 18 residues. The germline V gene encodes CDR1 LNHNV and CDR2 YYDKDF (reference sequence). The CDR3, as DNA: TGTGCCACCAGCAGAGATCTAGCGGGGTGGGACGATGACCAGCCCCAGCATTTT. Protein: CATSRDLAGWDDDQPQHF.

The chain links TRBV5-4 to TRBJ1-6, with TRBD1 as a possible D gene (5 bases). CDR1 SGHNT and CDR2 YYREEE come from the germline V gene (reference sequence). V was pared by 2 bases and J by 4 bases, with 7 bases between. CDR3 length: 14 amino acids. CDR3: CASSFDSYNSPLHF. CDR3 nucleotides: TGTGCCAGCAGCTTTGACAGTTATAATTCACCCCTCCACTTT.

The J gene is TRBJ1-3, the V gene TRBV7-9; perhaps TRBD1 as D (5 bases). Germline V lookup: CDR1 SEHNR, CDR2 FQNEAQ (reference sequence). V was shortened by 5 bases and J by 1 base, with 15 bases between the two germline ends. The CDR3 covers 16 residues. Written as DNA, the CDR3 is TGTGCCAGCAGCGGCCTCGGGGGGTCATCTGGAAACACCATATATTTT. Protein: CASSGLGGSSGNTIYF.

The chain is built from TRBV7-2 and TRBJ2-4, with 7 bases aligning to TRBD1. Germline CDR1 is SGHTA and CDR2 is FQGNSA. Trimming took 5 bases from V and 6 from J; bases not matched to a gene: 10. The CDR3 covers 15 residues. CDR3 sequence: CASSPAGPGGNIQYF. The CDR3 bases are TGTGCCAGCAGCCCGGCCGGACCAGGGGGAAACATTCAGTACTTC.

The chain links TRBV11-3 to TRBJ2-1; weak D call: TRBD2 (6 bases). The CDR3 spans 14 residues. V was shortened by 0 bases and J by 6 bases, with 9 bases between the two germline ends. From germline, CDR1 is SGHNT and CDR2 YENEEA. The CDR3 region has the DNA TGTGCCAGCAGCTTAGAACGGGGGTTCAATGAGCAGTTCTTC. Its protein product is CASSLERGFNEQFF.

This clone appeared a single time. This CDR3 is CASSESLRGGTGELFF. The CDR3 DNA follows: TGCGCCAGCAGTGAGTCACTCAGGGGCGGGACCGGGGAGCTGTTTTTT. The chain links TRBV10-2 to TRBJ2-2; possibly TRBD1 for D (6 bases). V was cut by 0 bases and J by 5 bases, with 13 bases left in between. There are 16 residues in the CDR3. Germline V gene data show CDR1 as WSHSY and CDR2 as SAAADI.

The chain combines TRBV14 with TRBJ2-3, with 8 bases lining up with TRBD1. This CDR3 spans 14 amino acids. The V and J ends lost 4 bases and 3 bases, in that order; junction bases with no gene match: 3. Germline CDR1 and CDR2: SGHDN and FVKESK. Here the CDR3 reads CASSPRDRTDTQYF. The CDR3 bases are TGTGCCAGCAGCCCGCGGGACAGGACAGATACGCAGTATTTT.

The chain links TRBV7-3 to TRBJ1-1, with 9 bases lining up with TRBD1. CDR3 size: 16 residues. Per the germline V gene, CDR1 is SGHTA and CDR2 is FQGTGA. With V trimmed by 0 bases and J by 6 bases, 8 bases remained unmatched. The CDR3 protein is CASSLTGTGLGAEAFF. The CDR3, as DNA: TGTGCCAGCAGCTTAACCGGGACAGGGTTGGGCGCTGAAGCTTTCTTT.

J is TRBJ1-1 and V is TRBV6-5, with a weak D call TRBD1 (5 bases). Looked up from germline, CDR1 is MNHEY and CDR2 is SVGAGI. The CDR3 runs to 14 residues. V lost 11 bases, J lost 0 bases, and 16 bases lay in between. CDR3 protein: CAHGTDVMNTEAFF. DNA of the CDR3: TGTGCCCACGGGACGGACGTAATGAACACTGAAGCTTTCTTT.

The V call is TRBV7-8, the J call TRBJ2-7, with D perhaps matching TRBD2 (7 bases). V was clipped by 8 bases and J by 4 bases, with 18 bases between them. There are 14 residues in the CDR3. Germline V gene sequence: CDR1 SGHVS, CDR2 FQNEAQ. CDR3 sequence reads: CASSGGRVGYEQYF. The CDR3 DNA follows: TGTGCCAGCTCCGGGGGGCGCGTTGGATACGAGCAGTACTTC.

This clone was counted once. DNA for the CDR3: TGTGCCAGCAACGGACAGGGGGCAGATCAGCCCCAGCATTTT. Protein sequence: CASNGQGADQPQHF. The rearrangement uses TRBV6-6 and TRBJ1-5; 11 bases fit TRBD1. Germline trimming cut 7 bases from V and 5 bases from J; bases unmatched to any gene: 4. The germline CDR1 and CDR2 sequences are MNHNY and SVGAGI (reference sequence). This CDR3 spans 14 amino acids.

The rearrangement joins TRBV15 to TRBJ2-2, with D unresolved. Germline V lookup: CDR1 LNHNV, CDR2 YYDKDF (reference sequence). The V gene lost 1 base and the J gene lost 6 bases, with 9 bases spanning the gap. The CDR3 sequence is 14 residues long. The CDR3 bases are TGTGCCACCAGCAGAGCTAGTTTTTCCGGGGAGCTGTTTTTT. Residues: CATSRASFSGELFF.

As regards this clone: An end of the junction does not agree with germline; a read error may underlie this. The chain carries TRBV6-6 and TRBJ1-1; a possible D gene is TRBD1 (5 bases). CDR1 MNHNY and CDR2 SVGAGI come from the germline V gene (reference sequence). This CDR3 spans 13 amino acids. For the CDR3, the DNA is TGTGCCAGCAATTACAGGCTGAGGACTGAAGCTTTCTTT. It translates to CASNYRLRTEAFF.

The gene calls are TRBV4-3 and TRBJ2-1; 11 nucleotides align to TRBD2. The CDR3 is 17 amino acids. Germline loops: CDR1 LGHNA, CDR2 YSLEER. The V and J ends lost 3 bases and 4 bases, in that order; junction bases with no gene match: 8. CDR3 in DNA: TGCGCCAGCAGCCACTCACCCCTAGCGGGGGGATACAATGAGCAGTTCTTC. It translates to CASSHSPLAGGYNEQFF.

This chain connects TRBV12-3 or TRBV12-4 to TRBJ2-7; the D is unclear. Trimming took 2 bases from V and 6 from J, leaving 11 bases between them. This CDR3 contains 13 residues. CDR3 nucleotides: TGTGCCAGCAGTTTAAGGGCAGGCCCCGAGCAGTACTTC. Its translation: CASSLRAGPEQYF.

The chain recombines TRBV24-1 with TRBJ1-2; 8 bases match TRBD1. CDR1 KGHDR and CDR2 SFDVKD come from the germline V gene. This CDR3 has 16 amino acids. V lost 5 bases, J lost 8 bases, and 15 bases stayed unmatched. The CDR3 DNA reads as TGTGCCACCAGTGTAACCTACCTGACAGGGGCGGAGGGCTACACCTTC. It codes for CATSVTYLTGAEGYTF.

The chain couples TRBV15 to TRBJ1-5; D is perhaps TRBD1 (5 bases). This CDR3 has 16 residues. V gave up 2 bases and J gave up 5 bases, with 16 bases separating them. Germline V gene lookup returns CDR1 LNHNV and CDR2 YYDKDF (reference sequence). The CDR3 sequence: CATSRTGGPRDQPQHF. CDR3 nucleotide sequence: TGTGCCACCAGCAGAACCGGGGGTCCGAGGGATCAGCCCCAGCATTTT.

The genes are TRBV28 and TRBJ1-1; D is perhaps TRBD1 (5 bases). In germline, CDR1 is MDHEN, CDR2 SYDVKM. V lost 1 base, J lost 4 bases, and 13 bases lay in between. CDR3 length: 15 residues. In DNA form, the CDR3 reads TGTGCCAGCAGTTTATTACCCCTCGGGGGCACTGAAGCTTTCTTT. This translates into CASSLLPLGGTEAFF.

This clone occurred once. The V and J genes are TRBV25-1 and TRBJ2-2; TRBD1 agrees at 9 bases. Trimming at V came to 8 bases and at J to 4 bases, leaving 5 bases not matched to a gene. CDR1 and CDR2 (germline): MGHDK, SYGVNS. This CDR3 spans 14 amino acids. The CDR3 DNA reads TGTGCCAGCGGGGACAGGGTAGGCACCGGGGAGCTGTTTTTT. Its translation is CASGDRVGTGELFF.

This clone is a singleton in its sample. This rearrangement joins TRBV19 to TRBJ2-5, with D possibly called TRBD1 or TRBD2 (5 bases each). Germline values: CDR1 LNHDA, CDR2 SQIVND (reference sequence). The CDR3 is 14 residues long. V was cut by 3 bases and J by 1 base, with 9 bases left in between. For the CDR3, the DNA is TGTGCCAGTAGTATGATGGGACCCCAAGAGACCCAGTACTTC. As protein: CASSMMGPQETQYF.

The chain joins TRBV7-2 to TRBJ1-4; tentatively, D is TRBD1 (6 bases). Germline assignment: CDR1 SGHTA and CDR2 FQGNSA. Deletions cut 5 bases from V and 7 bases from J, with 20 bases between. The CDR3 has 16 residues. The CDR3 sequence: CASSAHGQPWVEKLFF. In DNA, the CDR3 is TGTGCCAGCAGCGCACACGGACAGCCCTGGGTTGAAAAACTGTTTTTT.

The chain links TRBV5-4 to TRBJ1-1; tentatively, D is TRBD1 (5 bases). Germline-derived CDR1 and CDR2 are SGHNT and YYREEE (reference sequence). CDR3 length: 14 amino acids. V lost 6 bases, J lost 4 bases, and 16 bases lay in between. The CDR3 loop reads CASTNVLRVTEAFF. The CDR3 DNA follows: TGTGCCAGCACCAATGTACTCAGGGTCACTGAAGCTTTCTTT.

The chain combines TRBV7-2 with TRBJ2-1; TRBD2 agrees at 15 bases. CDR3 length: 17 residues. V lost 4 bases, J lost 3 bases, and 4 bases stayed unmatched. Germline V lookup: CDR1 SGHTA, CDR2 FQGNSA. This CDR3 is CASSSLGLAGGYNEQFF. CDR3 nucleotide sequence: TGTGCCAGCAGCTCGCTGGGACTAGCGGGGGGCTACAATGAGCAGTTCTTC.

The chain has TRBV11-2 and TRBJ2-4; D is unclear. Trimming shortened V by 1 base and J by 1 base, and 8 bases separated the two germline ends. CDR3 size: 15 residues. Germline V gives CDR1 SGHAT, CDR2 FQNNGV. In DNA form, the CDR3 reads TGTGCCAGCAGCTTAGTGAGTATGGCCAAAAACATTCAGTACTTC. Encoded protein: CASSLVSMAKNIQYF.